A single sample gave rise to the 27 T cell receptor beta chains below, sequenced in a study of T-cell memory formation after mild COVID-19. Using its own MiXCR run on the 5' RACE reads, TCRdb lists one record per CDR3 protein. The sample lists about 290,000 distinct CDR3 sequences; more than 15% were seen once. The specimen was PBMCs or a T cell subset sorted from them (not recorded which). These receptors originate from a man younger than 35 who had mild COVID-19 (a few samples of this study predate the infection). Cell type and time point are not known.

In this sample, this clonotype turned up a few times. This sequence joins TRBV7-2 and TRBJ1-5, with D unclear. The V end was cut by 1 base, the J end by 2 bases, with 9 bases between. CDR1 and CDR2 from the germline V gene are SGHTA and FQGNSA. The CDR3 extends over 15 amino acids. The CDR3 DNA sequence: TGTGCCAGCAGCTTAGGATCCGTAGGCAATCAGCCCCAGCATTTT. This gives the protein CASSLGSVGNQPQHF.

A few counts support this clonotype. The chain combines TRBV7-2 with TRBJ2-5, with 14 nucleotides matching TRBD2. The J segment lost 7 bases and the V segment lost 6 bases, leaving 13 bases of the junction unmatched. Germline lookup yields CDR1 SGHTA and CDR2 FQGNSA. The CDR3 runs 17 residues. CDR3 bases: TGTGCCAGCAGTTCGGGGAGACTAGCGGGGGGGCAGGGGACCCAGTACTTC. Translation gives CASSSGRLAGGQGTQYF.

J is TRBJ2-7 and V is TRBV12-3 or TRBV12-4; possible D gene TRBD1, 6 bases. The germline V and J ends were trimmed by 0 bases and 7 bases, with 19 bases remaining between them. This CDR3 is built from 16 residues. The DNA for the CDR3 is TGTGCCAGCAGTTTAGCGACTCACAGGGCCTCGCGGGAGCAGTACTTC. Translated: CASSLATHRASREQYF.

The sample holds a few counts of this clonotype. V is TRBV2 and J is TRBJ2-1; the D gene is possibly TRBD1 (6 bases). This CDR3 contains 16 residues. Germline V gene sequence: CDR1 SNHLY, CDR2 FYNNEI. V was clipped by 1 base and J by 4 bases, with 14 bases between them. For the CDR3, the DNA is TGTGCCAGCAGTGAAGGACTTGGGGGCTCGTACAATGAGCAGTTCTTC. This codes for CASSEGLGGSYNEQFF. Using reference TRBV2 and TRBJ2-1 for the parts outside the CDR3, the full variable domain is EPEVTQTPSHQVTQMGQEVILRCVPISNHLYFYWYRQILGQKVEFLVSFYNNEISEKSEIFDDQFSVERPDGSNFTLKIRSTKLEDSAMYFCASSEGLGGSYNEQFFGPGTRLTVL.

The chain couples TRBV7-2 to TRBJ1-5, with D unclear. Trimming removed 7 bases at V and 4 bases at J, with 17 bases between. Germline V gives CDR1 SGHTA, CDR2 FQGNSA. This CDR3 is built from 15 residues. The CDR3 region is CASTAWADSNQPQHF. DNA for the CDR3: TGTGCCAGCACCGCGTGGGCAGATTCGAATCAGCCCCAGCATTTT.

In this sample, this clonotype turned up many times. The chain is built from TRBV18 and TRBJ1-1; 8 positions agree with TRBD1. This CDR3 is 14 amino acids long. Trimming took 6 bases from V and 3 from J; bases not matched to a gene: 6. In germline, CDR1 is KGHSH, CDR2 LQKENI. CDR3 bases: TGTGCCAGCTCCCCAGGGGGCCAGGACACTGAAGCTTTCTTT. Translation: CASSPGGQDTEAFF.

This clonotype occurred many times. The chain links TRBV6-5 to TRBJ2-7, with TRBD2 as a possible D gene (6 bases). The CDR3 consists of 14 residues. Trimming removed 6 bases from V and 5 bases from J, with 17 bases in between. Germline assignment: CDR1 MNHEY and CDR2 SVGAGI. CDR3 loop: CASRPSLASHEQYF. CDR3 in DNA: TGTGCCAGCAGACCCTCCCTAGCGAGCCACGAGCAGTACTTC.

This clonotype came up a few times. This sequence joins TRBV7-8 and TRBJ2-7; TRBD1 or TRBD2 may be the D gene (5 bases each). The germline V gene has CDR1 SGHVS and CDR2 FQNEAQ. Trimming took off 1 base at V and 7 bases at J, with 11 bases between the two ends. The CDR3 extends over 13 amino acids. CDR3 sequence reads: CASSLVGVGEQYF. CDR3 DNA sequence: TGTGCCAGCAGCTTAGTGGGGGTAGGGGAGCAGTACTTC.

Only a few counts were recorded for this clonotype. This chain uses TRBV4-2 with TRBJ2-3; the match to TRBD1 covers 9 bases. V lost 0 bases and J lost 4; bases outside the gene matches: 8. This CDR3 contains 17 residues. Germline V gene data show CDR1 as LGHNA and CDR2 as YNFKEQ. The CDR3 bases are TGTGCCAGCAGCCAAGATGGTCCTACAGGGGGCTCAGATACGCAGTATTTT. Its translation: CASSQDGPTGGSDTQYF.

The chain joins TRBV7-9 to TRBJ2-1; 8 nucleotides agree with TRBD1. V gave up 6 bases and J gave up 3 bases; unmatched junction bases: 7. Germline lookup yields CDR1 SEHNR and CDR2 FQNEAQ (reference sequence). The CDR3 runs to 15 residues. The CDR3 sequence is CASSQTGAVYNEQFF. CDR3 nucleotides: TGTGCCAGCAGTCAGACAGGGGCGGTCTACAATGAGCAGTTCTTC.

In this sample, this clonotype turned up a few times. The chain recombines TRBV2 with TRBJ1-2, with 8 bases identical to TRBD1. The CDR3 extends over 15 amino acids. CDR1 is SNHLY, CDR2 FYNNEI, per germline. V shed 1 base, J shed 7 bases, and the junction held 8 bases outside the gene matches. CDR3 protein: CASSEDRGKSGGYTF. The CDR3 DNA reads TGTGCCAGCAGTGAAGACAGGGGGAAGAGCGGTGGCTACACCTTC. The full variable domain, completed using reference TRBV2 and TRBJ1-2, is EPEVTQTPSHQVTQMGQEVILRCVPISNHLYFYWYRQILGQKVEFLVSFYNNEISEKSEIFDDQFSVERPDGSNFTLKIRSTKLEDSAMYFCASSEDRGKSGGYTFGSGTRLTVV.

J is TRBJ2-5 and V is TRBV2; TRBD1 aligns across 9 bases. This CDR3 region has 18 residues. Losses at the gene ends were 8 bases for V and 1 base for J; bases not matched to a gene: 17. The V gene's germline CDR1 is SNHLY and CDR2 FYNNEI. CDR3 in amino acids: CASVPGTGSGWGQETQYF. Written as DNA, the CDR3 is TGTGCCAGCGTTCCAGGGACAGGGTCGGGTTGGGGCCAAGAGACCCAGTACTTC.

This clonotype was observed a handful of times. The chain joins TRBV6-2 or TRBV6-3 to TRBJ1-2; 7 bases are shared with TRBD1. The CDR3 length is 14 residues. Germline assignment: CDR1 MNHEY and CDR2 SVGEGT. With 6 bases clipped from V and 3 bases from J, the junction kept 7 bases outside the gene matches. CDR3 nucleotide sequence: TGTGCCAGCAGGGCGGACAGGCGCGACTATGGCTACACCTTC. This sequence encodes CASRADRRDYGYTF.

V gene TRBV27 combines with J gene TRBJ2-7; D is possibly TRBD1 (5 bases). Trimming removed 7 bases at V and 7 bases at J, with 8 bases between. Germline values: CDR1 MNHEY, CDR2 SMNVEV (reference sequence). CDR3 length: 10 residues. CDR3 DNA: TGTGCCAGCAATGGGGCGGAGCAGTACGTC. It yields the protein CASNGAEQYV.

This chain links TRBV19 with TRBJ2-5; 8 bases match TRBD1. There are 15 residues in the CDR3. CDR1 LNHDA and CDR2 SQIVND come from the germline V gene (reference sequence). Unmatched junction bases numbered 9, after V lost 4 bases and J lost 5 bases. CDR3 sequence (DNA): TGTGCCAGTAGTAAGGGACAGGCCAGGAGGGAGACCCAGTACTTC. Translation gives CASSKGQARRETQYF.

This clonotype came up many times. Written as DNA, the CDR3 is TGCGCCAGCAGTGGGGAGGGCACAGATACGCAGTATTTT. Translating gives CASSGEGTDTQYF. This chain joins TRBV5-1 and TRBJ2-3, with D possibly being TRBD2 (6 bases). Looked up from germline, CDR1 is SGHRS and CDR2 is YFSETQ. Trimming stripped 5 bases from V and 1 base from J, with 8 bases between. The CDR3 runs 13 residues.

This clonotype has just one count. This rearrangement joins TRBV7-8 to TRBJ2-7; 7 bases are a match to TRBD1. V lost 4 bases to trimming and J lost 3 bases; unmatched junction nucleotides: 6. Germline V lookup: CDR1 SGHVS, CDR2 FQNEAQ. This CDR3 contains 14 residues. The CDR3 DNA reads TGTGCCAGCAGCTCAGGACAGGCCCTCTACGAGCAGTACGTC. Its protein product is CASSSGQALYEQYV.

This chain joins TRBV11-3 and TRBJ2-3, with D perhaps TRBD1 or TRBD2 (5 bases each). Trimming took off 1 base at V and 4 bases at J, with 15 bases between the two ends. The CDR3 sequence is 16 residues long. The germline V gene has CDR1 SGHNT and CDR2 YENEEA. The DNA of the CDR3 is TGTGCCAGCAGCTTAGCGTCACGGGGCCTCCCAGATACGCAGTATTTT. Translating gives CASSLASRGLPDTQYF.

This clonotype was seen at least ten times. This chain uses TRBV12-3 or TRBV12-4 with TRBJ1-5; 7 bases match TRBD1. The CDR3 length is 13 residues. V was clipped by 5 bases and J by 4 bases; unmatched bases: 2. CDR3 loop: CASSAQGNQPQHF. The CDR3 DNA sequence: TGTGCCAGCAGTGCACAGGGGAATCAGCCCCAGCATTTT.

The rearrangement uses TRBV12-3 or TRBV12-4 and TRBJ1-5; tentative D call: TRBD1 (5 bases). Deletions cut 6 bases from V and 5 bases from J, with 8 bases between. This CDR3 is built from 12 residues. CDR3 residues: CASSRGDQPQHF. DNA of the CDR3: TGTGCCAGCAGCCGGGGGGATCAGCCCCAGCATTTT.

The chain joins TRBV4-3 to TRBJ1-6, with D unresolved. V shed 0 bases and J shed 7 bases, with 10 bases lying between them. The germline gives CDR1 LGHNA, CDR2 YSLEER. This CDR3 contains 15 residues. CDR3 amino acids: CASSQDRTGNSPLHF. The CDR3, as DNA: TGCGCCAGCAGCCAAGATCGTACCGGGAATTCACCCCTCCACTTT.

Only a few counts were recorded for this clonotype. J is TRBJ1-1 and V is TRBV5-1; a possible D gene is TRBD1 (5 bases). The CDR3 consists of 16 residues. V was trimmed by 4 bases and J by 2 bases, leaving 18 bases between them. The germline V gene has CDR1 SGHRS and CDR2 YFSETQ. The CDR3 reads CASSTRDPTPNTEAFF. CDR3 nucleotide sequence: TGCGCCAGCAGCACCCGGGACCCAACCCCTAACACTGAAGCTTTCTTT.

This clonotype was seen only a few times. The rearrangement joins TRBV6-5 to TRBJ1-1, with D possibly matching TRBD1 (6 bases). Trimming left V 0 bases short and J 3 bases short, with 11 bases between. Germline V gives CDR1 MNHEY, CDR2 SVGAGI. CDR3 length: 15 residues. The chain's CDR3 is CASSYSTGADTEAFF. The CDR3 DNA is TGTGCCAGCAGTTACTCGACGGGGGCGGACACTGAAGCTTTCTTT.

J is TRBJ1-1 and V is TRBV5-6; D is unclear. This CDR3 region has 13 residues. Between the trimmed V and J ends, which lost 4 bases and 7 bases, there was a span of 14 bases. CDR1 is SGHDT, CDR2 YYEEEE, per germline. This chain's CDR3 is CASSRGGIHEAFF. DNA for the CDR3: TGTGCCAGCAGCCGAGGAGGGATTCATGAAGCTTTCTTT.

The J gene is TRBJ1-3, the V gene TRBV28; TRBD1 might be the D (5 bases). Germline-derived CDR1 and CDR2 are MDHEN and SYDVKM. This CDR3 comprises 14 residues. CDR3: CAQGERGPGNTIYF. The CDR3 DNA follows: TGTGCTCAAGGGGAACGGGGTCCAGGAAACACCATATATTTT.

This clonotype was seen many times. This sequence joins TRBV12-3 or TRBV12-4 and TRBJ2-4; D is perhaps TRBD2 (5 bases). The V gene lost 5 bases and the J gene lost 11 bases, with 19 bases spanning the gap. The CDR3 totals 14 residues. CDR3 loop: CASSLGRNSGVQYF. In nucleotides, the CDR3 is TGTGCCAGCAGTCTGGGGAGAAACTCCGGGGTTCAGTACTTC.

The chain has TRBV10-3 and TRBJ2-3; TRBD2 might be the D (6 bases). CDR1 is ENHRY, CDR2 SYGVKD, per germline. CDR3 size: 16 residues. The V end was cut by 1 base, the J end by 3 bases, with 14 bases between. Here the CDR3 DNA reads TGTGCCATCAGTGAGTGGAGGGGAACTACGACAGATACGCAGTATTTT. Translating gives CAISEWRGTTTDTQYF.